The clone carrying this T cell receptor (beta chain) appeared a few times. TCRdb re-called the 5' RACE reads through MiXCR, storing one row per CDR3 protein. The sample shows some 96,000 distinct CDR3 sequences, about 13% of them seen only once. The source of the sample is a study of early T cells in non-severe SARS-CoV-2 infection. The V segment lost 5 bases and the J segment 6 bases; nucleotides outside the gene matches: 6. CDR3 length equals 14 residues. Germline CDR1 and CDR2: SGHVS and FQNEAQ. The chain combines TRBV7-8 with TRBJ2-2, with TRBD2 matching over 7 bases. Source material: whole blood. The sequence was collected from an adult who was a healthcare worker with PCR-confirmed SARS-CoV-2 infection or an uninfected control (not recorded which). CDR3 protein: CASSRRTRAGELFF. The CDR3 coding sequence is TGTGCCAGCAGCAGACGGACTAGGGCCGGGGAGCTGTTTTTT.